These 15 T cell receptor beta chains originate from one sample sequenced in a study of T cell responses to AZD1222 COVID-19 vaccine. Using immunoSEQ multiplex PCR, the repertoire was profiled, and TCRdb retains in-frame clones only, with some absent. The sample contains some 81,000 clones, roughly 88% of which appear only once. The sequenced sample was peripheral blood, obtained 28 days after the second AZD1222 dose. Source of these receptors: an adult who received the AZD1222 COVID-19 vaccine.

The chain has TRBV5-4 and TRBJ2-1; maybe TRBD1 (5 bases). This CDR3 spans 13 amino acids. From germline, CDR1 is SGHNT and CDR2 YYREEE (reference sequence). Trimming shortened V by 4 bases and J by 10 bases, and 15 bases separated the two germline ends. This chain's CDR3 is CASSPRQSAEQFF. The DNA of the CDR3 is TGTGCCAGCAGCCCTCGACAGTCGGCCGAGCAGTTCTTC.

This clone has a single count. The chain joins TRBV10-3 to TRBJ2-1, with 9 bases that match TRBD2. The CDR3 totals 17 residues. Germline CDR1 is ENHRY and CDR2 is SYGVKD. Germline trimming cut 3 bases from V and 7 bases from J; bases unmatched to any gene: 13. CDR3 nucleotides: TGTGCCATCAGTGATTCTTCAGCGGGGGGAGGTTTGAATGAGCAGTTCTTC. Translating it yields CAISDSSAGGGLNEQFF.

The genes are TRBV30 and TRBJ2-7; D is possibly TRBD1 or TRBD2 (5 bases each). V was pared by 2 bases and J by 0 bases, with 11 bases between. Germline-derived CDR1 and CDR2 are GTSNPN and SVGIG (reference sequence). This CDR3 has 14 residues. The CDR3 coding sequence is TGTGCCTGGAGTACGGGGACGGGCTCCTACGAGCAGTACTTC. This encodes CAWSTGTGSYEQYF.

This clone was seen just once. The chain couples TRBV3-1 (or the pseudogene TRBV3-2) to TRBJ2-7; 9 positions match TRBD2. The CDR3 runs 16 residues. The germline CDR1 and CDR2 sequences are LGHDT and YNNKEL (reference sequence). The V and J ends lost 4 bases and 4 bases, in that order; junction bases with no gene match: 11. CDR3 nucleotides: TGTGCCAGCAGCCCCGTAGGGACTAGCAGTAAATACGAGCAGTACTTC. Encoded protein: CASSPVGTSSKYEQYF.

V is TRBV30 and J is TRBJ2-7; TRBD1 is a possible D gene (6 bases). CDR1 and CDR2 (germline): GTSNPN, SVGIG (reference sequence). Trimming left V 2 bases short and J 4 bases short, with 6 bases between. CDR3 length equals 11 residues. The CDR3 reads CAWSQGYEQYF. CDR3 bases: TGTGCCTGGAGTCAGGGGTACGAGCAGTACTTC.

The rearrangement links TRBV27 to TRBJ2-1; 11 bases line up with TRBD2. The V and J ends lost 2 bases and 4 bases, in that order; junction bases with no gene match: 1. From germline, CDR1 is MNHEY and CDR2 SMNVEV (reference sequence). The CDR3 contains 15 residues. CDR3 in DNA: TGTGCCAGCAGTTTAGTAGCGGGAGGGTACAATGAGCAGTTCTTC. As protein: CASSLVAGGYNEQFF.

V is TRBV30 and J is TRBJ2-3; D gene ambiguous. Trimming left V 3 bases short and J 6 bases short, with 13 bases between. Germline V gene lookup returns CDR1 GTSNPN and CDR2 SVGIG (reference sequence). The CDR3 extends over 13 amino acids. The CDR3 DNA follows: TGTGCCTGGAGGAAGGGCCCTCGCGATACGCAGTATTTT. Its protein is CAWRKGPRDTQYF. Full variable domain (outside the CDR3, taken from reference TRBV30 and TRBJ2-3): SQTIHQWPATLVQPVGSPLSLECTVEGTSNPNLYWYRQAAGRGLQLLFYSVGIGQISSEVPQNLSASRPQDRQFILSSKKLLLSDSGFYLCAWRKGPRDTQYFGPGTRLTVL.

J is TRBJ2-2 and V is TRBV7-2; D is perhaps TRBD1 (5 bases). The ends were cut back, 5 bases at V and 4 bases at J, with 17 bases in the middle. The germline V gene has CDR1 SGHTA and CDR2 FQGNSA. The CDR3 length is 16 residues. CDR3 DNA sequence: TGTGCCAGCAGCCCAATGCAGGGCTGGGGCACCGGGGAGCTGTTTTTT. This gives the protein CASSPMQGWGTGELFF.

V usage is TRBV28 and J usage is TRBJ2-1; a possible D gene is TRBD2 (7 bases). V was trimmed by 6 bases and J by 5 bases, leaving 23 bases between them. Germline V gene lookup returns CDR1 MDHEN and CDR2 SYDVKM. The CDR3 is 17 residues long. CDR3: CASSLREGEGRDNEQFF. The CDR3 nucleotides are TGTGCCAGCAGCCTAAGAGAGGGGGAGGGCCGAGACAATGAGCAGTTCTTC.

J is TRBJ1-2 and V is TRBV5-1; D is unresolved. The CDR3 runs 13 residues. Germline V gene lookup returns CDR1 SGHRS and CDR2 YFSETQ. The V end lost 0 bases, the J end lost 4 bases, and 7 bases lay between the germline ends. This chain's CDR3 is CASSLEELYGYTF. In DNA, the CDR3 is TGCGCCAGCAGCTTGGAAGAGCTCTATGGCTACACCTTC. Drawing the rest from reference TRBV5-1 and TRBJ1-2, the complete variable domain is KAGVTQTPRYLIKTRGQQVTLSCSPISGHRSVSWYQQTPGQGLQFLFEYFSETQRNKGNFPGRFSGRQFSNSRSEMNVSTLELGDSALYLCASSLEELYGYTFGSGTRLTVV.

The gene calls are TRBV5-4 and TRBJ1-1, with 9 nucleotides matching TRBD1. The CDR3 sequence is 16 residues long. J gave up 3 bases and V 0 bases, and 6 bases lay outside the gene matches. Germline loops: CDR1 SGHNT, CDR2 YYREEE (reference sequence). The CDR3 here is CASSLGAGQGYTEAFF. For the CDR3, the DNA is TGTGCCAGCAGCTTGGGGGCGGGACAGGGCTACACTGAAGCTTTCTTT.

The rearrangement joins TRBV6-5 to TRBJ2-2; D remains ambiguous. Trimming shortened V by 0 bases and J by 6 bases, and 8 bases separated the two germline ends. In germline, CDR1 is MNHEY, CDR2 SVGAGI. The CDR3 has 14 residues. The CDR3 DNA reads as TGTGCCAGCAGTTACTCCCGGTTGGCCGGGGAGCTGTTTTTT. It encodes CASSYSRLAGELFF.

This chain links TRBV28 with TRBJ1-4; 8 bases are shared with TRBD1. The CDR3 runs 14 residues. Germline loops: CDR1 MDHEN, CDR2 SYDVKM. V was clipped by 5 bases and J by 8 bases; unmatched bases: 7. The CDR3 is CASSERDRWEKLFF. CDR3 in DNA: TGTGCCAGCAGTGAAAGGGACAGGTGGGAAAAACTGTTTTTT.

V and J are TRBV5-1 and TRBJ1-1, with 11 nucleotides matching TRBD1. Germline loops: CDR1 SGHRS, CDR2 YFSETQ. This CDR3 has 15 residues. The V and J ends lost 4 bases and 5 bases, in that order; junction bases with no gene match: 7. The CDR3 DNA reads TGCGCCAGCAGCACCCGGACAGGGGGCTTGACTGAAGCTTTCTTT. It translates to CASSTRTGGLTEAFF.

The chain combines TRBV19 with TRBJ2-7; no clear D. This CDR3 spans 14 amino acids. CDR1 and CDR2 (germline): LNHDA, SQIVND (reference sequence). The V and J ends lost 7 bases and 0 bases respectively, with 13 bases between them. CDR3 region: CASNPGPSSYEQYF. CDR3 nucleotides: TGTGCCAGTAATCCGGGCCCTAGCTCCTACGAGCAGTACTTC.